The text below deals with one T cell receptor (beta chain). A clone one base away is much larger, so this may be a read error. Germline-derived CDR1 and CDR2 are SGHRS and YFSETQ. CDR3 size: 12 residues. The entry originates in a study of Graves' ophthalmopathy and Graves' hyperthyroidism. The sequenced template was RNA, covering the TCR beta CDR3 region. First-round RT-PCR with HTBI primers preceded a second-round multiplex PCR. TCRdb analysed the multiplex PCR reads with MiXCR anew, one entry per CDR3 protein. The sample consists of 600,000 to 950,000 distinct CDR3 sequences, 35% to 50% of them appearing once.

The sample consisted of peripheral blood. The receptor's source is an adult man with Graves' ophthalmopathy. The rearrangement uses TRBV5-1 and TRBJ2-7; D not resolved. In DNA form, the CDR3 reads TGTGCCAGCAGCGCGGCACCCTACGAGCAGTACGTC. It encodes CASSAAPYEQYV.